One and the same sample provided the 25 T cell receptor beta chains below, sequenced in a study of blood T cells in healthy people across ages. It was with a sample-barcoded 5' primer and a J-beta primer mix that a second PCR of roughly 7 to 11 cycles was run. Using its own MiXCR run on the 5' RACE reads, TCRdb lists one record per CDR3 protein. The sample lists approximately 850,000 distinct CDR3 sequences, roughly 44% seen once, with roughly 19% in the top ten. Specimen: blood. The origin of the receptors is a man in his sixties in good health.

This clonotype was seen at least ten times. The J gene is TRBJ2-5, the V gene TRBV7-2; D is perhaps TRBD1 (5 bases). The germline V and J ends were trimmed by 1 base and 3 bases, with 6 bases remaining between them. This CDR3 spans 13 amino acids. Germline CDR1 is SGHTA and CDR2 is FQGNSA. The CDR3 region has the DNA TGTGCCAGCAGCTTAGTCAGGGAAGAGACCCAGTACTTC. This encodes CASSLVREETQYF. The whole variable domain, remainder taken from reference TRBV7-2 and TRBJ2-5, is GAGVSQSPSNKVTEKGKDVELRCDPISGHTALYWYRQSLGQGLEFLIYFQGNSAPDKSGLPSDRFSAERTGGSVSTLTIQRTQQEDSAVYLCASSLVREETQYFGPGTRLLVL.

The rearrangement links TRBV6-2 or TRBV6-3 to TRBJ1-1; tentatively, D is TRBD1 (5 bases). Trimming removed 0 bases at V and 1 base at J, with 9 bases between. The length of the CDR3 is 15 residues. In germline, CDR1 is MNHEY, CDR2 SVGEGT. CDR3 protein: CASSYSADRNTEAFF. CDR3 nucleotide sequence: TGTGCCAGCAGTTACTCGGCCGACAGGAACACTGAAGCTTTCTTT.

This clonotype was observed a few times. The chain couples TRBV13 to TRBJ1-2; 9 bases map to TRBD1. Germline CDR1 PRHDT, CDR2 FYEKMQ (reference sequence). The CDR3 runs to 14 residues. Trimming at V came to 2 bases and at J to 8 bases, leaving 6 bases not matched to a gene. The CDR3 spells CASSLNRGRGGYTF. The CDR3 region has the DNA TGTGCCAGCAGCTTAAACAGGGGGCGCGGGGGCTACACCTTC.

The rearrangement links TRBV2 to TRBJ1-2; TRBD1 matches at 8 bases. In germline, CDR1 is SNHLY, CDR2 FYNNEI. The CDR3 totals 13 residues. V lost 8 bases and J lost 6; bases outside the gene matches: 8. CDR3 nucleotide sequence: TGTGCCAGCGATACAGGGGGACTGGATGGCTACACCTTC. Encoded protein: CASDTGGLDGYTF.

The V gene is TRBV2, the J gene TRBJ2-6, with unresolved D. Germline assignment: CDR1 SNHLY and CDR2 FYNNEI. The CDR3 runs to 16 residues. V gave up 8 bases and J gave up 0 bases, with 14 bases separating them. The CDR3 loop is CASEEKVSSGANVLTF. The CDR3 DNA is TGTGCCAGCGAGGAGAAGGTCAGCTCTGGGGCCAACGTCCTGACTTTC. The entire variable domain, with the rest obtained from reference TRBV2 and TRBJ2-6, is as follows: EPEVTQTPSHQVTQMGQEVILRCVPISNHLYFYWYRQILGQKVEFLVSFYNNEISEKSEIFDDQFSVERPDGSNFTLKIRSTKLEDSAMYFCASEEKVSSGANVLTFGAGSRLTVL.

This chain joins TRBV7-9 and TRBJ2-7; D is ambiguous. Germline lookup yields CDR1 SEHNR and CDR2 FQNEAQ (reference sequence). This CDR3 has 14 amino acids. The V gene lost 1 base and the J gene lost 4 bases, with 11 bases spanning the gap. The CDR3, as DNA: TGTGCCAGCAGCTTAGGTATAGGGCCTTACGAGCAGTACTTC. As protein: CASSLGIGPYEQYF.

The chain is built from TRBV10-3 and TRBJ2-1; tentatively, D is TRBD2 (7 bases). Deletions cut 10 bases from V and 8 bases from J, with 18 bases between. The CDR3 runs to 13 residues. Germline CDR1 is ENHRY and CDR2 is SYGVKD. The CDR3 coding sequence is TGTGCCAGCTGCAGGGGACTACACGATGAGCAGTTCTTC. Encoded protein: CASCRGLHDEQFF.

This clonotype appeared a few times. The rearrangement links TRBV7-2 to TRBJ1-4, with TRBD1 identical over 9 bases. Trimming cost V 6 bases and J 7 bases; bases outside gene matches: 6. This CDR3 has 14 amino acids. Per germline, CDR1 SGHTA and CDR2 FQGNSA. CDR3 bases: TGTGCCAGCAGATCCGGGACAGGGCGTGAAAAACTGTTTTTT. It yields the protein CASRSGTGREKLFF. Combining the CDR3 with reference TRBV7-2 and TRBJ1-4 gives the whole variable domain GAGVSQSPSNKVTEKGKDVELRCDPISGHTALYWYRQSLGQGLEFLIYFQGNSAPDKSGLPSDRFSAERTGGSVSTLTIQRTQQEDSAVYLCASRSGTGREKLFFGSGTQLSVL.

The chain has TRBV14 and TRBJ2-3; D is possibly TRBD2 (6 bases). The length of the CDR3 is 17 residues. Trimming shortened V by 4 bases and J by 3 bases, and 20 bases separated the two germline ends. The germline CDR1 and CDR2 sequences are SGHDN and FVKESK. The CDR3 DNA reads TGTGCCAGCAGCCGGTTCCGGGCCACGGAGGGGACAGATACGCAGTATTTT. Translated: CASSRFRATEGTDTQYF.

The chain's CDR3 is CASRTSGGANNEQFF. The CDR3, as DNA: TGTGCCAGCAGGACTAGCGGGGGGGCTAACAATGAGCAGTTCTTC. The J gene is TRBJ2-1, the V gene TRBV6-6; 14 bases fit TRBD2. The CDR3 loop spans 15 amino acids. The germline V gene encodes CDR1 MNHNY and CDR2 SVGAGI (reference sequence). V lost 6 bases and J lost 5; bases outside the gene matches: 3.

The rearrangement uses TRBV29-1 and TRBJ1-1; the D gene is possibly TRBD1 (6 bases). The germline V gene encodes CDR1 SQVTM and CDR2 ANQGSEA. V lost 6 bases and J 1 base, leaving 12 bases between the germline ends. This CDR3 comprises 13 residues. This CDR3 reads CSVGGAWNTEAFF. The CDR3 DNA sequence: TGCAGCGTGGGGGGGGCTTGGAACACTGAAGCTTTCTTT.

The table lists this clonotype with a few counts. V gene TRBV20-1 combines with J gene TRBJ1-1; TRBD1 agrees at 7 bases. The germline CDR1 and CDR2 sequences are DFQATT and SNEGSKA (reference sequence). The CDR3 totals 11 residues. Trimming at V came to 6 bases and at J to 5 bases, leaving 3 bases not matched to a gene. CDR3: CSAPGQTEAFF. CDR3 DNA: TGCAGTGCCCCGGGACAGACTGAAGCTTTCTTT.

The chain links TRBV18 to TRBJ1-1, with D hard to call. Trimming removed 1 base at V and 0 bases at J, with 9 bases between. Germline values: CDR1 KGHSH, CDR2 LQKENI. CDR3 size: 15 residues. CDR3 sequence (DNA): TGTGCCAGCTCACCACAGTCGTTCATGAACACTGAAGCTTTCTTT. Protein sequence: CASSPQSFMNTEAFF.

The V and J genes are TRBV30 and TRBJ1-2; no definite D call. This CDR3 contains 12 residues. V dropped 2 bases and J dropped 4 bases, with 8 bases sitting between them. Per the germline V gene, CDR1 is GTSNPN and CDR2 is SVGIG (reference sequence). The CDR3 is CAWSINPYGYTF. CDR3 bases: TGTGCCTGGAGTATCAATCCCTATGGCTACACCTTC.

This sequence joins TRBV6-1 and TRBJ1-1; D remains unclear. CDR3 length: 14 amino acids. V lost 1 base and J 7 bases, leaving 13 bases between the germline ends. Looked up from germline, CDR1 is MNHNS and CDR2 is SASEGT. The CDR3 spells CASSEGVWGDEAFF. The CDR3 region has the DNA TGTGCCAGCAGTGAAGGGGTGTGGGGAGATGAAGCTTTCTTT.

This clonotype appeared a few times. This chain links TRBV3-1 with TRBJ2-7, with TRBD1 matching 7 bases. Germline trimming cut 5 bases from V and 8 bases from J; bases unmatched to any gene: 6. This CDR3 contains 12 residues. Looked up from germline, CDR1 is LGHDT and CDR2 is YNNKEL (reference sequence). In DNA, the CDR3 is TGTGCCAGCAGCTACACAGGGGAAAAGCAGTACTTC. This gives the protein CASSYTGEKQYF.

The table lists this clonotype with a few counts. The J gene is TRBJ1-6, the V gene TRBV12-3 or TRBV12-4, with unresolved D. The CDR3 has 15 residues. Trimming cost V 2 bases and J 5 bases, with 10 bases left between them. CDR3 sequence: CASSLKGSDNSPLHF. As DNA, the CDR3 is TGTGCCAGCAGTTTAAAGGGTTCCGATAATTCACCCCTCCACTTT.

The V call is TRBV5-6, the J call TRBJ2-7; TRBD1 might be the D (5 bases). The V gene lost 4 bases and the J gene lost 5 bases, with 19 bases spanning the gap. The CDR3 totals 15 residues. CDR1 is SGHDT and CDR2 is YYEEEE in the germline V gene. The chain's CDR3 is CASSGQARVVHEQYF. CDR3 DNA: TGTGCCAGCAGCGGCCAAGCCAGGGTGGTCCACGAGCAGTACTTC.

This chain uses TRBV6-2 or TRBV6-3 with TRBJ2-3, with D possibly TRBD2 on 5 matching bases. The CDR3 runs to 12 residues. Germline loops: CDR1 MNHEY, CDR2 SVGEGT. V gave up 11 bases and J gave up 1 base, with 10 bases separating them. CDR3 in amino acids: CACQRRTDTQYF. In nucleotides, the CDR3 is TGTGCCTGCCAGCGGCGCACAGATACGCAGTATTTT.

This clonotype was observed a few times. This chain connects TRBV27 to TRBJ2-1; tentatively, D is TRBD2 (7 bases). This CDR3 has 16 amino acids. Germline values: CDR1 MNHEY, CDR2 SMNVEV (reference sequence). The ends were cut back, 6 bases at V and 0 bases at J, with 15 bases in the middle. As DNA, the CDR3 is TGTGCCAGCAGATATAGGGGGGGGAACTCCTACAATGAGCAGTTCTTC. Residues: CASRYRGGNSYNEQFF.

This clonotype has just a few counts. The chain uses TRBV20-1 and TRBJ1-5; 8 positions agree with TRBD1. Germline lookup yields CDR1 DFQATT and CDR2 SNEGSKA (reference sequence). Trimming at V came to 3 bases and at J to 2 bases, leaving 6 bases not matched to a gene. The CDR3 has 15 amino acids. CDR3 bases: TGCAGTGCTAGCGGACAGGGTCGGGGCAATCAGCCCCAGCATTTT. Encoded protein: CSASGQGRGNQPQHF.

The chain employs TRBV2 and TRBJ1-2; 7 nucleotides line up with TRBD1. Trimming at V came to 6 bases and at J to 7 bases, leaving 5 bases not matched to a gene. Germline V gives CDR1 SNHLY, CDR2 FYNNEI. CDR3 length equals 12 residues. The CDR3 DNA is TGTGCCAGCAGACAGGGGCTTCCTGGCTACACCTTC. It specifies CASRQGLPGYTF.

This clonotype was counted only a few times. The rearrangement joins TRBV20-1 to TRBJ1-2; perhaps TRBD1 as D (5 bases). Trimming pared 3 bases from V and 3 bases from J, leaving 8 bases between. This CDR3 spans 12 amino acids. Germline CDR1 reads DFQATT; CDR2 reads SNEGSKA (reference sequence). CDR3 protein: CSASRGDYGYTF. CDR3 in DNA: TGCAGTGCTAGCCGGGGCGACTATGGCTACACCTTC.

The chain links TRBV18 to TRBJ1-2; no reliable D call. Germline V gives CDR1 KGHSH, CDR2 LQKENI. With 3 bases removed from V and 2 bases from J, the gap between germline ends came to 16 bases. This CDR3 is 16 amino acids long. This chain's CDR3 is CASSPVKGGRNYGYTF. The CDR3 bases are TGTGCCAGCTCACCGGTGAAGGGTGGGAGGAACTATGGCTACACCTTC.

With regard to this clonotype: A junction boundary mismatches the germline segment, possibly from a read error. This rearrangement joins TRBV29-1 to TRBJ1-1; D ambiguous. Germline V gives CDR1 SQVTM, CDR2 ANQGSEA. This CDR3 is 13 amino acids long. For the CDR3, the DNA is TGCAGCGTTGAGGACGCCTCGAACACTAAAGCTTTCTTT. Translated: CSVEDASNTKAFF.